These T cell receptor beta chains were read from a single sample in a study of brain T cells in children with intractable seizures. The table came from immunoSEQ multiplex PCR; TCRdb's copy has only in-frame clones and leaves some out. The sample holds tens of thousands of clones, about 93% seen once. Material: peripheral blood, obtained at surgery. These receptors all come from a boy younger than two with tuberous sclerosis and intractable seizures. Both conserved end residues are trimmed from each CDR3. The D gene is left open where the match is weak.

j_call v_call d_call cdr3_aa
TRBJ2-2 TRBV7-9 . ASSLARGTGELF
TRBJ1-2 TRBV5-8 . ASSLAPRGDGYT
TRBJ2-5 TRBV6-5 TRBD2 ASSRLAGGQETQY
TRBJ2-3 TRBV15 . ATSSRTDTQY
TRBJ1-1 TRBV10-1 . ASSESLFGPEAF
TRBJ2-1 TRBV6-2/TRBV6-3 TRBD1 ASSFLGTAKDNEQF
TRBJ2-7 TRBV11-3 . ASSLIRDEQY
TRBJ2-7 TRBV9 TRBD2 ASSVSSGSYEQY
TRBJ1-3 TRBV7-3 . ASSFDGNTIY
TRBJ1-2 TRBV19 . ASSIRTGNYGYT
TRBJ2-3 TRBV28 . ASSPDGEWATDTQY
TRBJ2-7 TRBV11-3 TRBD2 ASSLSGTSGIKLTYEQY
TRBJ1-5 TRBV7-6 TRBD1 ASSLKTGGQPQH
TRBJ1-3 TRBV9 . ASSGGGPGGGNTIY
TRBJ1-5 TRBV7-2 . ASSTRAVDQPQH
TRBJ2-3 TRBV11-2 TRBD2 ASSPLGLAGAMTQY
TRBJ2-3 TRBV5-1 TRBD2 ASSLVSSGGVTDTQY
TRBJ1-1 TRBV29-1 . SARYGPEAF
TRBJ2-7 TRBV3-1/TRBV3-2 TRBD1 ASSQAGTGSYEQY
TRBJ1-6 TRBV25-1 TRBD1 ASRPTGGLYSPLH
TRBJ1-5 TRBV24-1 . ATSDQGSPNQPQH
TRBJ1-6 TRBV2 . ASSESGGSPLH
TRBJ1-1 TRBV3-1/TRBV3-2 TRBD1 ASSQKDRAVGNGAEAF
TRBJ1-2 TRBV25-1 . ASSELEGRYGYT
TRBJ1-2 TRBV5-1 . ASSPSEGRNYGYT
TRBJ1-1 TRBV6-2/TRBV6-3 . ASSYGTEAF
TRBJ2-7 TRBV18 . ASSPIPGRRSYEQY
TRBJ1-3 TRBV19 . ASRDLTGSGNTIY
TRBJ1-2 TRBV3-1/TRBV3-2 . ASSQDFRGNYGYT
TRBJ1-6 TRBV9 TRBD1 ASSREVGQGRGYNSPLH
TRBJ1-4 TRBV2 . ASSENGATNEKLF
TRBJ1-1 TRBV7-9 . ASSLDGSNTEAF
TRBJ1-4 TRBV24-1 . ATKVAGTSNEKLF
TRBJ2-1 TRBV2 . ASNPLLGGTYNEQF
TRBJ1-5 TRBV12-5 TRBD1 ASGLVRDREGLSNQPQH
TRBJ1-1 TRBV19 . ASSTRDGVNTEAF
TRBJ1-1 TRBV3-1/TRBV3-2 . ASSQVGGAVNTEAF
TRBJ2-6 TRBV7-9 . ASSLAFRSGANVLT
TRBJ1-1 TRBV15 . ATSRQPSDTEAF
TRBJ2-7 TRBV2 . ASSEWSNALGEQY
TRBJ2-7 TRBV2 TRBD2 ASSIASGRLTPPYEQY
TRBJ1-6 TRBV7-8 TRBD1 ASSLAPGGYNSPLH
TRBJ2-5 TRBV11-2 . ASSLDINQETQY
TRBJ2-7 TRBV24-1 . ATRGTGASEQY
TRBJ1-2 TRBV9 . ASSLAGTARMGYT
TRBJ1-5 TRBV6-6 . ASSPYVGGAGNQPQH
TRBJ1-1 TRBV6-5 TRBD1 ASRDTGGLEAF
TRBJ1-4 TRBV6-5 TRBD1 ASTGGASEKLF
TRBJ2-1 TRBV4-1 TRBD2 ASSHSVRGVYNEQF
TRBJ2-4 TRBV6-5 TRBD2 ASRTLTGTTNIQY
TRBJ2-2 TRBV5-4 . ASSLGAGSSGELF
TRBJ1-1 TRBV7-9 . ASSYPDRNTEAF
TRBJ1-5 TRBV2 . ASSEGTSNQPQH